Listed below are T cell receptor beta chains from one sample, sequenced in a study of blood T cell repertoires in COVID-19. Sequenced by immunoSEQ multiplex PCR; TCRdb stores in-frame clones only, minus some. Of approximately 40,000 clones detected, more than 90% appear once; the ten largest clones hold around 5.4%. The specimen was peripheral blood. Receptor source: a woman of 80 years or more with acute or convalescent COVID-19. Both conserved end residues are part of each CDR3. Each record gives: V gene, J gene, clone size, D gene, CDR3 protein, CDR3 DNA. A D gene is named only where the DNA matches it firmly. Expanded clones get a size class; other rows say once, few or many, or leave the size out.

v_call: TRBV7-2; j_call: TRBJ2-5; clone_size: NA; d_call: TRBD2; cdr3_aa: CASSLQAGVQETQYF; cdr3_nt: TGTGCCAGCAGCTTACAAGCGGGGGTCCAAGAGACCCAGTACTTC
v_call: TRBV5-1; j_call: TRBJ2-2; clone_size: NA; d_call: NA; cdr3_aa: CASSLAEANTGELFF; cdr3_nt: TGCGCCAGCAGCTTGGCCGAGGCGAACACCGGGGAGCTGTTTTTT
v_call: TRBV5-4; j_call: TRBJ2-5; clone_size: NA; d_call: NA; cdr3_aa: CASSLGRDQETQYF; cdr3_nt: TGTGCCAGCAGCTTGGGCCGGGACCAAGAGACCCAGTACTTC
v_call: TRBV5-1; j_call: TRBJ2-3; clone_size: NA; d_call: TRBD1; cdr3_aa: CASAGTGNTDTQYF; cdr3_nt: TGCGCCAGTGCCGGGACAGGGAACACAGATACGCAGTATTTT
v_call: TRBV12-5; j_call: TRBJ1-4; clone_size: NA; d_call: TRBD1; cdr3_aa: CASVVAGGSNEKLFF; cdr3_nt: TGTGCTAGTGTCGTGGCAGGGGGCTCTAATGAAAAACTGTTTTTT
v_call: TRBV7-6; j_call: TRBJ1-4; clone_size: NA; d_call: NA; cdr3_aa: CASSLAQGLNEKLFF; cdr3_nt: TGTGCCAGCAGCTTAGCGCAGGGTTTAAATGAAAAACTGTTTTTT
v_call: TRBV19; j_call: TRBJ1-1; clone_size: NA; d_call: NA; cdr3_aa: CASSIRRNTEAFF; cdr3_nt: TGTGCCAGTAGTATACGGAGGAACACTGAAGCTTTCTTT
v_call: TRBV9; j_call: TRBJ2-7; clone_size: NA; d_call: NA; cdr3_aa: CASSVTDGGEEQYF; cdr3_nt: TGTGCCAGCAGCGTAACCGACGGGGGTGAAGAGCAGTACTTC
v_call: TRBV7-9; j_call: TRBJ2-7; clone_size: NA; d_call: NA; cdr3_aa: CASSLETGVSYEQYF; cdr3_nt: TGTGCCAGCAGCTTAGAAACTGGAGTATCCTACGAGCAGTACTTC
v_call: TRBV29-1; j_call: TRBJ1-1; clone_size: NA; d_call: TRBD1; cdr3_aa: CSVRSGGTEAFF; cdr3_nt: TGCAGCGTCAGATCAGGGGGCACTGAAGCTTTCTTT
v_call: TRBV2; j_call: TRBJ2-2; clone_size: NA; d_call: TRBD2; cdr3_aa: CASSLTSGGASGELFF; cdr3_nt: TGTGCCAGCAGTCTAACTAGCGGGGGGGCATCCGGGGAGCTGTTTTTT
v_call: TRBV7-8; j_call: TRBJ2-3; clone_size: NA; d_call: NA; cdr3_aa: CASSIRGRSTDTQYF; cdr3_nt: TGTGCCAGCAGCATCAGGGGAAGGAGCACAGATACGCAGTATTTT
v_call: TRBV5-1; j_call: TRBJ2-1; clone_size: NA; d_call: NA; cdr3_aa: CASSFPGGQDNEQFF; cdr3_nt: TGCGCCAGCAGCTTCCCCGGGGGGCAGGACAATGAGCAGTTCTTC
v_call: TRBV5-1; j_call: TRBJ2-5; clone_size: NA; d_call: NA; cdr3_aa: CASSLGQVMETQYF; cdr3_nt: TGCGCCAGCAGCTTGGGACAGGTGATGGAGACCCAGTACTTC
v_call: TRBV5-1; j_call: TRBJ2-5; clone_size: NA; d_call: TRBD2; cdr3_aa: CASSSAGTSEETQYF; cdr3_nt: TGCGCCAGCAGTTCGGCCGGGACTAGTGAAGAGACCCAGTACTTC
v_call: TRBV25-1; j_call: TRBJ1-2; clone_size: NA; d_call: NA; cdr3_aa: CASSEPTAHNTGYTF; cdr3_nt: TGTGCCAGCAGTGAGCCAACCGCCCACAACACTGGCTACACCTTC
v_call: TRBV7-3; j_call: TRBJ2-7; clone_size: NA; d_call: TRBD2; cdr3_aa: CASSLGLAGEQYF; cdr3_nt: TGTGCCAGCAGCTTAGGACTAGCTGGCGAGCAGTACTTC
v_call: TRBV2; j_call: TRBJ1-4; clone_size: NA; d_call: NA; cdr3_aa: CASSAQGAPDEKLFF; cdr3_nt: TGTGCCAGCAGTGCGCAAGGGGCGCCGGATGAAAAACTGTTTTTT
v_call: TRBV28; j_call: TRBJ2-3; clone_size: NA; d_call: TRBD1; cdr3_aa: CASSSWTGETDTQYF; cdr3_nt: TGTGCCAGCAGTTCGTGGACAGGGGAGACAGATACGCAGTATTTT
v_call: TRBV4-1; j_call: TRBJ1-1; clone_size: few; d_call: TRBD1; cdr3_aa: CASSQPDRGTEAFF; cdr3_nt: TGCGCCAGCAGCCAACCGGACAGGGGCACTGAAGCTTTCTTT
v_call: TRBV7-3; j_call: TRBJ1-2; clone_size: NA; d_call: TRBD1; cdr3_aa: CASSPGQGNYGYTF; cdr3_nt: TGTGCCAGCAGCCCGGGACAGGGAAACTATGGCTACACCTTC
v_call: TRBV4-1; j_call: TRBJ1-3; clone_size: NA; d_call: NA; cdr3_aa: CASSQSGGGAGNTIYF; cdr3_nt: TGCGCCAGCAGCCAAAGTGGGGGAGGGGCTGGAAACACCATATATTTT
v_call: TRBV7-3; j_call: TRBJ2-2; clone_size: NA; d_call: TRBD2; cdr3_aa: CASSPRLSGVGGELFF; cdr3_nt: TGTGCCAGCAGCCCCCGGCTGAGCGGGGTTGGCGGGGAGCTGTTTTTT
v_call: TRBV7-2; j_call: TRBJ1-1; clone_size: NA; d_call: NA; cdr3_aa: CASSLARYTEAFF; cdr3_nt: TGTGCCAGCAGCTTAGCCAGGTACACTGAAGCTTTCTTT
v_call: TRBV6-1; j_call: TRBJ1-2; clone_size: NA; d_call: TRBD1; cdr3_aa: CASSEMVGTEYGYTF; cdr3_nt: TGTGCCAGCAGTGAAATGGTTGGGACAGAGTATGGCTACACCTTC
v_call: TRBV12-5; j_call: TRBJ1-5; clone_size: NA; d_call: NA; cdr3_aa: CASQDAGTPQHF; cdr3_nt: TGTGCTAGTCAGGATGCCGGGACACCCCAGCATTTT
v_call: TRBV19; j_call: TRBJ2-7; clone_size: NA; d_call: TRBD1; cdr3_aa: CASTPPDRGYEQYF; cdr3_nt: TGTGCCAGTACCCCACCGGACAGGGGATACGAGCAGTACTTC
v_call: TRBV11-2; j_call: TRBJ1-2; clone_size: NA; d_call: TRBD1; cdr3_aa: CASSPGTGYGYTF; cdr3_nt: TGTGCCAGCAGCCCGGGGACAGGCTATGGCTACACCTTC
v_call: TRBV4-3; j_call: TRBJ2-7; clone_size: NA; d_call: NA; cdr3_aa: CASSQEARTYEQYF; cdr3_nt: TGCGCCAGCAGCCAAGAGGCCAGAACCTACGAGCAGTACTTC